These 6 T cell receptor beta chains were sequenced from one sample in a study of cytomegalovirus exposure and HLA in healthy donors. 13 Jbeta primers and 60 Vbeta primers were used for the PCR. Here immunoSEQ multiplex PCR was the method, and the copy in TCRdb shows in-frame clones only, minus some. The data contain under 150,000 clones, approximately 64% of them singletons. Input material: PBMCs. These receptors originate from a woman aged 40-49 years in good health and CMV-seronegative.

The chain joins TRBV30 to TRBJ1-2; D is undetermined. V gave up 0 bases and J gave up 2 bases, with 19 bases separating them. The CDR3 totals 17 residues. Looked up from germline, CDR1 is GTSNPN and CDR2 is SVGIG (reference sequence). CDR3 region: CAWSVRDGQRLNYGYTF. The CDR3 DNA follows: TGTGCCTGGAGTGTAAGGGATGGGCAAAGACTAAACTATGGCTACACCTTC.

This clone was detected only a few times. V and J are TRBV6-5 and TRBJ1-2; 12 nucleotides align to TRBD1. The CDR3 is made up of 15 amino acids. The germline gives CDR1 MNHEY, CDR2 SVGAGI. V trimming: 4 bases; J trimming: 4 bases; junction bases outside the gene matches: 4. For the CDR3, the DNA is TGTGCCAGCAGTTGGGGGACAGGGGGCAGCTATGGCTACACCTTC. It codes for CASSWGTGGSYGYTF.

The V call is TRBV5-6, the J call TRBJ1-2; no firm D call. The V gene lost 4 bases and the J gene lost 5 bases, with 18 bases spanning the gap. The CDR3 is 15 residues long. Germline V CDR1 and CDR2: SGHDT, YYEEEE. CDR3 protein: CASSDFRQALYGYTF. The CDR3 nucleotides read TGTGCCAGCAGCGATTTTCGGCAGGCTCTTTATGGCTACACCTTC.

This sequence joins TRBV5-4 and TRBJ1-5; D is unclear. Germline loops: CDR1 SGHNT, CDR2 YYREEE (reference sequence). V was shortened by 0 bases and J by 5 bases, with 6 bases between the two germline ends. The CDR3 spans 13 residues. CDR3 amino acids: CASSLDRDQPQHF. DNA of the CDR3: TGTGCCAGCAGCTTGGACAGAGATCAGCCCCAGCATTTT.

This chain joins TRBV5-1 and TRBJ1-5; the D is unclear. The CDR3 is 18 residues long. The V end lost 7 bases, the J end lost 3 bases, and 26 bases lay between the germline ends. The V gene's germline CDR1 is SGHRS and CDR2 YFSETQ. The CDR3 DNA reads TGCGCCAGCCCACCCGAAGATCGGTGGGCCCCCGTCAATCAGCCCCAGCATTTT. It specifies CASPPEDRWAPVNQPQHF.

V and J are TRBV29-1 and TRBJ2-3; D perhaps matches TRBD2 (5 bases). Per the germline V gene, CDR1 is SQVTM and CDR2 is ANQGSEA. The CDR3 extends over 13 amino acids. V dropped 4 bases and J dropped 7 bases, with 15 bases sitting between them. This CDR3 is CSVARWETYTQYF. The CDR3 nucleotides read TGCAGCGTTGCCAGGTGGGAGACCTATACGCAGTATTTT.